A single sample gave rise to the 27 T cell receptor beta chains below, sequenced in a study of shared clonotypes between healthy human individuals. The protocol was immunoSEQ multiplex PCR, while the TCRdb copy is restricted to in-frame clones and leaves out a portion. The table includes roughly 1 million clones, about 77% detected once. The sequenced sample was memory CD4+ T cells sorted from blood. As for subset: CD45RA-negative fraction. These receptors were collected from a young man in good health.

The chain carries TRBV6-6 and TRBJ2-2; 9 positions agree with TRBD1. Trimming took 6 bases from V and 5 from J; bases not matched to a gene: 1. Germline lookup yields CDR1 MNHNY and CDR2 SVGAGI (reference sequence). The CDR3 loop spans 13 amino acids. The CDR3 spells CASRTGGTGELFF. The CDR3 DNA follows: TGTGCCAGCAGGACAGGGGGGACCGGGGAGCTGTTTTTT.

About this clone itself: Given a much more abundant clone one base away, this may be a read error. This chain joins TRBV9 and TRBJ2-3, with 11 nucleotides matching TRBD2. The ends lost 3 bases at V and 0 bases at J; junction bases unmatched: 0. CDR1 is SGDLS, CDR2 YYNGEE, per germline. The CDR3 consists of 15 residues. This CDR3 reads CASSGTSGSTDTQYF. The CDR3, as DNA: TGTGCCAGCAGCGGGACTAGCGGGAGCACAGATACGCAGTATTTT. The variable domain in full, completed from reference TRBV9 and TRBJ2-3, reads DSGVTQTPKHLITATGQRVTLRCSPRSGDLSVYWYQQSLDQGLQFLIQYYNGEERAKGNILERFSAQQFPDLHSELNLSSLELGDSALYFCASSGTSGSTDTQYFGPGTRLTVL.

This chain links TRBV23-1 with TRBJ2-3; possible D gene TRBD1, 7 bases. TRBV23-1 is known as an ORF, though its function is uncertain. V was pared by 4 bases and J by 0 bases, with 11 bases between. The CDR3 has 15 amino acids. DNA of the CDR3: TGCGCCAGCAGTCGGGCAGGGGGGAGCACAGATACGCAGTATTTT. This codes for CASSRAGGSTDTQYF.

The V and J genes are TRBV7-2 and TRBJ2-3, with D maybe TRBD1 (5 bases). The CDR3 sequence is 15 residues long. Germline CDR1 is SGHTA and CDR2 is FQGNSA. The V end was cut by 5 bases, the J end by 2 bases, with 14 bases between. The DNA of the CDR3 is TGTGCCAGCAGCGTAACGACAGTTTCCACAGATACGCAGTATTTT. Its protein is CASSVTTVSTDTQYF.

The genes are TRBV19 and TRBJ2-7; 7 bases map to TRBD1. This CDR3 spans 14 amino acids. The trim removed 4 bases at V and 3 bases at J, leaving 6 bases unmatched. Looked up from germline, CDR1 is LNHDA and CDR2 is SQIVND (reference sequence). CDR3 nucleotides: TGTGCCAGTAGTACTGGACAGGACCGCTACGAGCAGTACTTC. This translates into CASSTGQDRYEQYF.

The chain couples TRBV11-2 to TRBJ2-7; no clear D. Germline V gene lookup returns CDR1 SGHAT and CDR2 FQNNGV. Trimming removed 2 bases at V and 0 bases at J, with 11 bases between. The CDR3 is 15 residues long. The CDR3 reads CASSLQGMSSYEQYF. CDR3 DNA sequence: TGTGCCAGCAGCTTACAAGGGATGAGCTCCTACGAGCAGTACTTC.

The CDR3 nucleotides read TGTGCCAGAAGCTCGGACAGGGGGAATTGTGACTATGGCTACACCTTC. Amino acids: CARSSDRGNCDYGYTF. The chain couples TRBV5-3 to TRBJ1-2; 10 bases match TRBD1. TRBV5-3 is reported as an ORF; its role is uncertain. The CDR3 spans 16 residues. J gave up 3 bases and V 3 bases, and 8 bases lay outside the gene matches.

The rearrangement links TRBV5-1 to TRBJ1-2, with a weak D call TRBD1 (5 bases). Trimming took off 4 bases at V and 10 bases at J, with 17 bases between the two ends. The CDR3 consists of 13 residues. Germline V gene sequence: CDR1 SGHRS, CDR2 YFSETQ. CDR3 residues: CASSLGVGGPYTF. DNA for the CDR3: TGCGCCAGCAGCCTCGGGGTTGGGGGTCCCTACACCTTC.

Only a few counts were recorded for this clone. The V gene is TRBV19, the J gene TRBJ2-3; 7 nucleotides agree with TRBD2. The V gene's germline CDR1 is LNHDA and CDR2 SQIVND (reference sequence). V shed 4 bases, J shed 4 bases, and the junction held 8 bases outside the gene matches. The CDR3 consists of 15 residues. The CDR3, as DNA: TGTGCCAGTAGTAAGTCTAGCGGAACGGCAGATACGCAGTATTTT. This encodes CASSKSSGTADTQYF.

The chain recombines TRBV7-8 with TRBJ2-5; 9 bases fit TRBD2. Trimming removed 5 bases from V and 5 bases from J; junction bases left unmatched: 15. The CDR3 is 17 amino acids. Germline lookup yields CDR1 SGHVS and CDR2 FQNEAQ. CDR3 loop: CASSQLGGGRAGETQYF. In DNA, the CDR3 is TGTGCCAGCAGCCAGCTGGGGGGCGGGAGGGCCGGTGAGACCCAGTACTTC.

The rearrangement joins TRBV28 to TRBJ2-3; the D is unclear. The CDR3 runs to 14 residues. The V end lost 3 bases, the J end lost 6 bases, and 13 bases lay between the germline ends. The germline gives CDR1 MDHEN, CDR2 SYDVKM. Here the CDR3 reads CASSLSKTSDTQYF. The CDR3 DNA reads as TGTGCCAGCAGTTTGTCGAAGACGTCGGATACGCAGTATTTT.

The rearrangement joins TRBV5-4 to TRBJ2-1, with 10 bases that match TRBD2. Germline assignment: CDR1 SGHNT and CDR2 YYREEE (reference sequence). With V trimmed by 4 bases and J by 10 bases, 11 bases remained unmatched. The CDR3 covers 15 residues. CDR3 in DNA: TGTGCCAGCAGCCAGATTAGCGGGAGGCTAGGGGAGCAGTTCTTC. Translating it yields CASSQISGRLGEQFF.

The chain combines TRBV18 with TRBJ1-1; TRBD1 might be the D (6 bases). The germline CDR1 and CDR2 sequences are KGHSH and LQKENI. The CDR3 length is 15 residues. V was clipped by 6 bases and J by 2 bases, with 16 bases between them. CDR3 nucleotides: TGTGCCAGCTCCCGTTCCCGGACAGAAAACACTGAAGCTTTCTTT. This translates into CASSRSRTENTEAFF.

The CDR3 region has the DNA TGTGCCAGCAGCCGCAGGGCGGGGACTAGCAACGAGCAGTTCTTC. The encoded protein is CASSRRAGTSNEQFF. This chain joins TRBV7-2 and TRBJ2-1; 9 bases align to TRBD2. This CDR3 has 15 amino acids. The germline V gene has CDR1 SGHTA and CDR2 FQGNSA. Unmatched junction bases numbered 12, after V lost 5 bases and J lost 10 bases.

This clone turned up a few times. This chain links TRBV7-9 with TRBJ2-1; 10 bases map to TRBD1. The CDR3 sequence is 16 residues long. From germline, CDR1 is SEHNR and CDR2 FQNEAQ (reference sequence). V trimming: 5 bases; J trimming: 12 bases; junction bases outside the gene matches: 16. The chain's CDR3 is CASSPYGDRGAIGQFF. CDR3 nucleotide sequence: TGTGCCAGCAGCCCCTATGGGGACAGGGGAGCCATTGGGCAGTTCTTC.

About this clone: The same CDR3 also results from other DNA sequences found in this sample. V gene TRBV7-3 combines with J gene TRBJ1-1; D remains ambiguous. Between the trimmed V and J ends, which lost 2 bases and 2 bases, there was a span of 6 bases. This CDR3 contains 13 residues. CDR1 SGHTA and CDR2 FQGTGA come from the germline V gene. The chain's CDR3 is CASSLLRNTEAFF. The DNA for the CDR3 is TGTGCCAGCAGCTTACTTAGAAACACTGAAGCTTTCTTT.

The rearrangement uses TRBV18 and TRBJ2-6; D uncertain. V dropped 4 bases and J dropped 1 base, with 8 bases sitting between them. The CDR3 length is 15 residues. Germline-derived CDR1 and CDR2 are KGHSH and LQKENI. CDR3 residues: CASSLTVSGANVLTF. The CDR3 DNA follows: TGTGCCAGCTCACTGACGGTTTCTGGGGCCAACGTCCTGACTTTC.

The chain has TRBV2 and TRBJ2-7; TRBD2 aligns across 10 bases. Germline V gives CDR1 SNHLY, CDR2 FYNNEI. V lost 4 bases and J lost 2; bases outside the gene matches: 2. This CDR3 spans 14 amino acids. CDR3 region: CASSGGLAAYEQYF. CDR3 nucleotide sequence: TGTGCCAGCAGTGGTGGACTAGCGGCCTACGAGCAGTACTTC.

Worth noting for this clone: Because it lacks the conserved phenylalanine or tryptophan at the end, this CDR3 is likely a read error. The limits of the CDR3 on the DNA are not certain, so only TCRdb's listed CDR3 is given. V and J are TRBV18 and TRBJ1-2. Both ends counted, the CDR3 spans 11 residues. In germline, CDR1 is KGHSH, CDR2 LQKENI. The CDR3 sequence: CASSPPGELHL.

The chain recombines TRBV19 with TRBJ2-3; no firm D call. CDR1 LNHDA and CDR2 SQIVND come from the germline V gene (reference sequence). Trimming took off 3 bases at V and 9 bases at J, with 16 bases between the two ends. The length of the CDR3 is 14 residues. The CDR3 protein is CASSIGQAESTQYF. In DNA form, the CDR3 reads TGTGCCAGTAGTATCGGGCAGGCCGAATCGACGCAGTATTTT.

This clone has just a few counts. The chain combines TRBV4-1 with TRBJ2-2; 13 nucleotides match TRBD2. V lost 3 bases, J lost 6 bases, and 7 bases stayed unmatched. Germline V lookup: CDR1 MGHRA, CDR2 YSYEKL. The CDR3 runs 17 residues. CDR3 in amino acids: CASSQGRTSGRSGELFF. The CDR3 bases are TGCGCCAGCAGCCAGGGGCGGACTAGCGGGAGATCCGGGGAGCTGTTTTTT.

The chain joins TRBV7-2 to TRBJ2-7; 9 positions agree with TRBD1. CDR3 length: 19 amino acids. The V and J ends lost 6 bases and 6 bases, in that order; junction bases with no gene match: 24. Germline V gene data show CDR1 as SGHTA and CDR2 as FQGNSA. The CDR3 DNA follows: TGTGCCAGCAGTCGGATCGCGGGACAGGGACTATCCTTCCCTTCCGAGCAGTACTTC. Translated: CASSRIAGQGLSFPSEQYF. The full variable domain, completed using reference TRBV7-2 and TRBJ2-7, is GAGVSQSPSNKVTEKGKDVELRCDPISGHTALYWYRQSLGQGLEFLIYFQGNSAPDKSGLPSDRFSAERTGGSVSTLTIQRTQQEDSAVYLCASSRIAGQGLSFPSEQYFGPGTRLTVT.

The chain has TRBV11-2 and TRBJ1-2; D is unresolved. The V end was cut by 10 bases, the J end by 6 bases, with 9 bases between. The CDR3 runs to 10 residues. The germline CDR1 and CDR2 sequences are SGHAT and FQNNGV. CDR3 loop: CAIGDNGYTF. The CDR3 DNA follows: TGTGCCATTGGGGATAATGGCTACACCTTC. Looking up the rest from reference TRBV11-2 and TRBJ1-2 gives the full variable domain: EAGVAQSPRYKIIEKRQSVAFWCNPISGHATLYWYQQILGQGPKLLIQFQNNGVVDDSQLPKDRFSAERLKGVDSTLKIQPAKLEDSAVYLCAIGDNGYTFGSGTRLTVV.

The rearrangement uses TRBV18 and TRBJ2-2, with D unresolved. This CDR3 contains 15 residues. The germline CDR1 and CDR2 sequences are KGHSH and LQKENI. V was trimmed by 3 bases and J by 0 bases, leaving 8 bases between them. DNA for the CDR3: TGTGCCAGCTCACCCCGAGACACGAACACCGGGGAGCTGTTTTTT. Its translation: CASSPRDTNTGELFF.

The chain recombines TRBV7-2 with TRBJ2-1; D is ambiguous. From germline, CDR1 is SGHTA and CDR2 FQGNSA. With 5 bases removed from V and 0 bases from J, the gap between germline ends came to 8 bases. This CDR3 spans 14 amino acids. The DNA for the CDR3 is TGTGCCAGCAGCGCCCCGAGCTCCTACAATGAGCAGTTCTTC. Its translation: CASSAPSSYNEQFF.

On this clone: In the same sample, other DNA sequences code for this CDR3. CDR3 region: CASSLVGLEQYF. CDR3 nucleotide sequence: TGCGCCAGCAGCTTGGTGGGTCTCGAGCAGTACTTC. The chain couples TRBV5-1 to TRBJ2-7; the D is unclear. V shed 0 bases and J shed 6 bases, with 7 bases lying between them. The germline gives CDR1 SGHRS, CDR2 YFSETQ. The length of the CDR3 is 12 residues. Together with reference TRBV5-1 and TRBJ2-7, the CDR3 gives the full variable domain: KAGVTQTPRYLIKTRGQQVTLSCSPISGHRSVSWYQQTPGQGLQFLFEYFSETQRNKGNFPGRFSGRQFSNSRSEMNVSTLELGDSALYLCASSLVGLEQYFGPGTRLTVT.

The chain has TRBV4-3 and TRBJ2-5; 8 nucleotides align to TRBD2. Losses at the gene ends were 4 bases for V and 2 bases for J; bases not matched to a gene: 6. The CDR3 consists of 15 residues. Per the germline V gene, CDR1 is LGHNA and CDR2 is YSLEER. The CDR3 spells CASSLNPGGQETQYF. The CDR3 coding sequence is TGCGCCAGCAGCCTAAACCCGGGAGGGCAAGAGACCCAGTACTTC.